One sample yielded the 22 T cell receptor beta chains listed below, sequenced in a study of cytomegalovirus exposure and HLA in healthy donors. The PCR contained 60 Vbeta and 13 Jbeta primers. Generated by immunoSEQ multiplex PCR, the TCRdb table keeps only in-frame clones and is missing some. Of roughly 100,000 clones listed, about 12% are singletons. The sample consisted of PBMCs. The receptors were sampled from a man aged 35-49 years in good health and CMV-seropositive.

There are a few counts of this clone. The CDR3 DNA reads as TGTGCCAGCAGGGACAGGGGGCCCTCTGGAAACACCATATATTTT. This encodes CASRDRGPSGNTIYF. J is TRBJ1-3 and V is TRBV6-5, with TRBD1 identical over 11 bases. The length of the CDR3 is 15 residues. CDR1 is MNHEY and CDR2 is SVGAGI in the germline V gene. The V segment lost 6 bases and the J segment 0 bases; nucleotides outside the gene matches: 1.

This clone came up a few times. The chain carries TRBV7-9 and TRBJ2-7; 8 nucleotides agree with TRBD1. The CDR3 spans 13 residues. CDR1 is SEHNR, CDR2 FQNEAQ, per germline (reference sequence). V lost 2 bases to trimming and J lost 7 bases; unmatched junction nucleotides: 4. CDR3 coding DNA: TGTGCCAGCAGCTTACAGGGGGCAGGTGAGCAGTACTTC. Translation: CASSLQGAGEQYF.

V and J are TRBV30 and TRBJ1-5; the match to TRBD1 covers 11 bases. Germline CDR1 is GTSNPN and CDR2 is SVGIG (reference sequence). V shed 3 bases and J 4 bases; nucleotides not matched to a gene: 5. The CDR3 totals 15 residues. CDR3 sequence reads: CAWSRDRGGNQPQHF. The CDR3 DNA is TGTGCCTGGAGCAGGGACAGGGGGGGAAATCAGCCCCAGCATTTT.

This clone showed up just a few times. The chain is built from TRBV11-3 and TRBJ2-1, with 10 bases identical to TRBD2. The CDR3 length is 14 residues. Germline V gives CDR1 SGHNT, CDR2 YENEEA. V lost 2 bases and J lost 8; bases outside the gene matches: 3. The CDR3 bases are TGTGCCAGCAGCTTACTAGCGGGAGACGATGAGCAGTTCTTC. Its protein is CASSLLAGDDEQFF. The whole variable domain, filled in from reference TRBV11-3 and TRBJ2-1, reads EAGVVQSPRYKIIEKKQPVAFWCNPISGHNTLYWYLQNLGQGPELLIRYENEEAVDDSQLPKDRFSAERLKGVDSTLKIQPAELGDSAVYLCASSLLAGDDEQFFGPGTRLTVL.

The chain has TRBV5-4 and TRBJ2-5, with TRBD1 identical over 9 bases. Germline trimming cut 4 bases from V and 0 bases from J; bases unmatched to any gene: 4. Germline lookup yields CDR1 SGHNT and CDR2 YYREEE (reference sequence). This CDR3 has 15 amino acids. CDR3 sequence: CASSRTGADQETQYF. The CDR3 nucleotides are TGTGCCAGCAGCCGGACAGGGGCCGACCAAGAGACCCAGTACTTC.

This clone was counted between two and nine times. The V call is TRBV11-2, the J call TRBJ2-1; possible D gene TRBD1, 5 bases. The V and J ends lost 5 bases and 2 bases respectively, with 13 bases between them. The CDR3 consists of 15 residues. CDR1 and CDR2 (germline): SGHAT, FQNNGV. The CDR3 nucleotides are TGTGCCAGCAGCCTCCAGGGTAGGACCTACAATGAGCAGTTCTTC. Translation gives CASSLQGRTYNEQFF.

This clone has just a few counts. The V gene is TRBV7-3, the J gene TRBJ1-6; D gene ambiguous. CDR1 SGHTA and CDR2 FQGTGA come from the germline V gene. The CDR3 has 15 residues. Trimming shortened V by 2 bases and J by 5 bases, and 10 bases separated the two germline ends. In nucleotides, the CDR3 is TGTGCCAGCAGCTTAGGTCGGGAAAATAATTCACCCCTCCACTTT. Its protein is CASSLGRENNSPLHF.

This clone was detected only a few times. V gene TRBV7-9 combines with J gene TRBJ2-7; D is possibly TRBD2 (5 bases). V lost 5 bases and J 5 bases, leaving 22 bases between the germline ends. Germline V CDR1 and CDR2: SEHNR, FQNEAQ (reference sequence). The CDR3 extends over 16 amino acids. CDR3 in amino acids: CASSRILSLEGDEQYF. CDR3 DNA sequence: TGTGCCAGCAGCCGTATACTAAGCCTAGAGGGTGACGAGCAGTACTTC.

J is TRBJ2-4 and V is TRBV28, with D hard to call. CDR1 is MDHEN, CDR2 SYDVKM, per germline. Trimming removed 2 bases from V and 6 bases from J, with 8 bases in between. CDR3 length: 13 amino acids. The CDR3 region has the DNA TGTGCCAGCAGTTTAGAGGAGCCAAACATTCAGTACTTC. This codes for CASSLEEPNIQYF. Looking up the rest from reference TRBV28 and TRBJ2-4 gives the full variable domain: DVKVTQSSRYLVKRTGEKVFLECVQDMDHENMFWYRQDPGLGLRLIYFSYDVKMKEKGDIPEGYSVSREKKERFSLILESASTNQTSMYLCASSLEEPNIQYFGAGTRLSVL.

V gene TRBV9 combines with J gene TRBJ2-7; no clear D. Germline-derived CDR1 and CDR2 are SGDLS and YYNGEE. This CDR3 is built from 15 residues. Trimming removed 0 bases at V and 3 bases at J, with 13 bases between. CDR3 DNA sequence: TGTGCCAGCAGCGTAGATCGGAGTAGTCTCTACGAGCAGTACTTC. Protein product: CASSVDRSSLYEQYF.

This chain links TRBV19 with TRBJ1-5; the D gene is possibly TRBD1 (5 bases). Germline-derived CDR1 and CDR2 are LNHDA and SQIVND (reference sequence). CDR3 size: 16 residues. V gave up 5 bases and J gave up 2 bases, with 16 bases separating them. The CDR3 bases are TGTGCCAGTAGTCCTGGTTCAGGGTGGGGCAATCAGCCCCAGCATTTT. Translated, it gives CASSPGSGWGNQPQHF.

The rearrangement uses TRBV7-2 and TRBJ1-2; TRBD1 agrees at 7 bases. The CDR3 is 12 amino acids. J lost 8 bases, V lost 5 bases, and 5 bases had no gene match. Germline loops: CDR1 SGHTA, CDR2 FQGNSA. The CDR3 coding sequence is TGTGCCAGCAGCCAACAGGGGTTAGGCTACACCTTC. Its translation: CASSQQGLGYTF.

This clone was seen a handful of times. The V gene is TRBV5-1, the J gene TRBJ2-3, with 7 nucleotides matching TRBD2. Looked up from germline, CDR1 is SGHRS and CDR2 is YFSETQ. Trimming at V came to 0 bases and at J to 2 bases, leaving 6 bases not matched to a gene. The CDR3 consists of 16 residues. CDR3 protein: CASSLGGSKYTDTQYF. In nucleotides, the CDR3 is TGCGCCAGCAGCTTGGGCGGGAGCAAGTACACAGATACGCAGTATTTT.

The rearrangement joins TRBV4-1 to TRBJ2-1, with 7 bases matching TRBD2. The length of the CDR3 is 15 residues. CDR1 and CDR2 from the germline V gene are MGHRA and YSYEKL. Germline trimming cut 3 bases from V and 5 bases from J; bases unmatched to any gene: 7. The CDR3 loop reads CASSQVAGAHNEQFF. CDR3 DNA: TGCGCCAGCAGCCAGGTCGCGGGAGCCCACAATGAGCAGTTCTTC.

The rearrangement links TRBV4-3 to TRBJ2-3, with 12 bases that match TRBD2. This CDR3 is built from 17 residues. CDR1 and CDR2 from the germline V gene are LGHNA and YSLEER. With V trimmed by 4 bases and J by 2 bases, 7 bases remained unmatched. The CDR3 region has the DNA TGCGCCAGCAGCCGAGACGGGACTAGCGGGCTCACAGATACGCAGTATTTT. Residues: CASSRDGTSGLTDTQYF.

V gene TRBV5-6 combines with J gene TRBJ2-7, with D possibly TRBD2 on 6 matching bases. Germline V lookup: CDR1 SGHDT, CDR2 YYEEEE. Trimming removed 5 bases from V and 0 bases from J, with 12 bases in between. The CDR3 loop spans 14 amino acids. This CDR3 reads CASSWDWSSYEQYF. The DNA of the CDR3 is TGTGCCAGCAGTTGGGACTGGAGCTCCTACGAGCAGTACTTC.

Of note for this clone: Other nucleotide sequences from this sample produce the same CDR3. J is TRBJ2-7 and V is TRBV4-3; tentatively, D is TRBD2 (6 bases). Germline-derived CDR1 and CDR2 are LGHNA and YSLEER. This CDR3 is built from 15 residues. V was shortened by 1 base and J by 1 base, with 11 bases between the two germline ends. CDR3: CASSQATGESYEQYF. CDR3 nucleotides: TGCGCCAGCAGCCAAGCCACGGGAGAGTCCTACGAGCAGTACTTC.

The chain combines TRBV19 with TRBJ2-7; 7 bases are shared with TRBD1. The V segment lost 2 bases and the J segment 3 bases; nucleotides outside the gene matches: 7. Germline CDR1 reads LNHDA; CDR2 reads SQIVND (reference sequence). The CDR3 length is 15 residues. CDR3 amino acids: CASSIMRQGGYEQYF. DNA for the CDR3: TGTGCCAGTAGTATAATGCGACAGGGTGGCTACGAGCAGTACTTC.

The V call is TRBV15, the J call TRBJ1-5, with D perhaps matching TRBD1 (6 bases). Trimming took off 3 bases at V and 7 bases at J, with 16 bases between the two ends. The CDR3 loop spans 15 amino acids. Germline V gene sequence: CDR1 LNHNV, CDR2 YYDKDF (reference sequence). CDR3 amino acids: CATSSLRGAEQPQHF. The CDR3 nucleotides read TGTGCCACCAGCAGTCTTCGGGGGGCTGAACAGCCCCAGCATTTT.

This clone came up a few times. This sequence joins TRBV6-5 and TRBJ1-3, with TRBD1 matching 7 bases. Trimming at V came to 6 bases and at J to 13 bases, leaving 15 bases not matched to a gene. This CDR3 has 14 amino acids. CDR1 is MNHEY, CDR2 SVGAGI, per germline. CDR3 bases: TGTGCCAGCAGCAACAGGGGTAGTTACGGGGCGATATATTTT. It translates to CASSNRGSYGAIYF.

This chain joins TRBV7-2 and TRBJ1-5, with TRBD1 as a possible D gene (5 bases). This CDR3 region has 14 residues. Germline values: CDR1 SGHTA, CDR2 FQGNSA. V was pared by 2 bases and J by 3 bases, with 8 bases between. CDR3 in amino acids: CASSLQGSNQPQHF. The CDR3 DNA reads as TGTGCCAGCAGCTTACAGGGTTCCAATCAGCCCCAGCATTTT. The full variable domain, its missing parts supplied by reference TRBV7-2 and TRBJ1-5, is GAGVSQSPSNKVTEKGKDVELRCDPISGHTALYWYRQSLGQGLEFLIYFQGNSAPDKSGLPSDRFSAERTGGSVSTLTIQRTQQEDSAVYLCASSLQGSNQPQHFGDGTRLSIL.

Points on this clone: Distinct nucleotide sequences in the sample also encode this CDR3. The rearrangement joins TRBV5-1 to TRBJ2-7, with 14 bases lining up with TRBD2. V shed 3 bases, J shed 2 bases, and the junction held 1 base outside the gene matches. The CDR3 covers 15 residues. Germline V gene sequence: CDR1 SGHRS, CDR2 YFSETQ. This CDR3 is CASSSGLAGAYEQYF. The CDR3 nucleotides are TGCGCCAGCAGCTCGGGACTAGCGGGAGCCTACGAGCAGTACTTC.